These 12 T cell receptor beta chains were sequenced from one sample in a study of blood T cells in healthy people across ages. With a J-beta primer mix and a sample-barcoded 5' primer, a second PCR ran about 7 to 11 cycles. TCRdb reprocessed the 5' RACE reads via MiXCR and lists one record per CDR3 protein. The sample gives approximately 350,000 distinct CDR3 sequences, over 45% of which show up once; over 40% is in the top ten. Sequencing was carried out using blood. These receptors came from a man in his 60s in good health.

The table lists this clonotype with a count of one. This sequence may be a read error, since a much larger clone differs from it by one base. The V gene is TRBV6-5, the J gene TRBJ2-5, with 7 bases matching TRBD1. The J call could be wrong; TRBJ2-7 is a better fit for the DNA end. This CDR3 is 13 amino acids long. Germline CDR1 is MNHEY and CDR2 is SVGAGI. DNA of the CDR3: TGTGCCAGCAGTCGGGACAGAGCCAACGAGCAGTACTTC. Protein: CASSRDRANEQYF.

The chain employs TRBV3-1 and TRBJ1-2; 10 bases are a match to TRBD1. Germline CDR1 and CDR2: LGHDT and YNNKEL (reference sequence). This CDR3 is 17 amino acids long. J gave up 8 bases and V 0 bases, and 12 bases lay outside the gene matches. CDR3 DNA: TGTGCCAGCAGCCAAGATATACGGGACAGGGGCCACCGAGGCTACACCTTC. Its translation: CASSQDIRDRGHRGYTF.

This clonotype has just a few counts. This chain uses TRBV7-8 with TRBJ1-2; D not certain. V lost 1 base, J lost 6 bases, and 9 bases lay in between. The CDR3 length is 13 residues. CDR1 is SGHVS and CDR2 is FQNEAQ in the germline V gene. The CDR3 bases are TGTGCCAGCAGCTTAGTTAGCGGCAATGGCTACACCTTC. Its protein product is CASSLVSGNGYTF.

The rearrangement uses TRBV11-2 and TRBJ2-5; TRBD1 matches 7 bases. The CDR3 contains 14 residues. V shed 5 bases and J 5 bases; nucleotides not matched to a gene: 8. Germline CDR1 and CDR2: SGHAT and FQNNGV. The CDR3 here is CASSRHRGWETQYF. The CDR3 coding sequence is TGTGCCAGCAGCCGCCACAGGGGATGGGAGACCCAGTACTTC.

This clonotype was seen only a few times. V and J are TRBV20-1 and TRBJ2-7; unclear D gene. The CDR3 is made up of 12 amino acids. V was clipped by 3 bases and J by 1 base, with 7 bases between them. The germline gives CDR1 DFQATT, CDR2 SNEGSKA (reference sequence). CDR3 bases: TGCAGTGCTAGCGCTGGGTCCTACGAGCAGTACTTC. It encodes CSASAGSYEQYF.

This sequence joins TRBV11-3 and TRBJ2-1; the D gene could be TRBD1 or TRBD2 (5 bases each). Per germline, CDR1 SGHNT and CDR2 YENEEA. This CDR3 comprises 17 residues. V was cut by 5 bases and J by 10 bases, with 27 bases left in between. CDR3 sequence: CASSDRQGRAEKREQFF. CDR3 DNA: TGTGCCAGCAGCGATCGGCAGGGACGAGCGGAGAAGCGAGAGCAGTTCTTC.

This sequence joins TRBV30 and TRBJ1-2, with 7 bases fitting TRBD1. Per the germline V gene, CDR1 is GTSNPN and CDR2 is SVGIG (reference sequence). This CDR3 is 12 amino acids long. Losses at the gene ends were 4 bases for V and 8 bases for J; bases not matched to a gene: 7. The CDR3 protein is CAWTDRDQGYTF. The DNA of the CDR3 is TGTGCCTGGACCGACAGGGATCAAGGCTACACCTTC.

The CDR3 protein is CASSVVGTPNTEAFF. The CDR3 coding sequence is TGTGCCAGCAGCGTAGTTGGGACACCGAACACTGAAGCTTTCTTT. The chain links TRBV9 to TRBJ1-1, with D perhaps TRBD1 (6 bases). V gave up 0 bases and J gave up 1 base, with 10 bases separating them. CDR1 is SGDLS, CDR2 YYNGEE, per germline. This CDR3 has 15 residues.

V gene TRBV28 combines with J gene TRBJ1-2; 7 nucleotides line up with TRBD1. The CDR3 sequence is 13 residues long. Germline CDR1 MDHEN, CDR2 SYDVKM. J was trimmed by 4 bases and V by 6 bases; bases with no gene match: 5. The CDR3 sequence: CASSPGQTYGYTF. CDR3 bases: TGTGCCAGCAGCCCGGGACAGACCTATGGCTACACCTTC.

For the CDR3, the DNA is TGTGCCAGCAGCTTAGACAGGCCAGGGGGCCTTGAGACCCAGTACTTC. This gives the protein CASSLDRPGGLETQYF. The chain is built from TRBV11-2 and TRBJ2-5; 8 bases line up with TRBD1. Trimming at V came to 0 bases and at J to 5 bases, leaving 8 bases not matched to a gene. Germline assignment: CDR1 SGHAT and CDR2 FQNNGV. The CDR3 is made up of 16 amino acids.

The V and J genes are TRBV29-1 and TRBJ1-2; 8 bases agree with TRBD1. Germline V gives CDR1 SQVTM, CDR2 ANQGSEA. V was clipped by 1 base and J by 12 bases; unmatched bases: 10. There are 13 residues in the CDR3. CDR3 nucleotides: TGCAGCGTTGAAGTGGAGCCAGCCAGGGGGCACACCTTC. Translated, it gives CSVEVEPARGHTF.

This clonotype appeared many times. The chain carries TRBV29-1 and TRBJ2-7, with a tentative D call TRBD1 (5 bases). CDR3 length: 11 residues. V was clipped by 1 base and J by 5 bases, with 6 bases between them. Germline loops: CDR1 SQVTM, CDR2 ANQGSEA. This chain's CDR3 is CSVEVRDEQYF. The DNA of the CDR3 is TGCAGCGTTGAAGTCAGGGACGAGCAGTACTTC.